What follows describes a single TCR beta chain. The sample belongs to a study of blood T cell repertoires in COVID-19. The wider study: PBMCs, B-cell-depleted T cells, or T cells were the source of the cDNA or gDNA that made up the material.

In the source study's methods: Nucleated cell counts were estimated from reference gene primer amplification. TCRdb's table, derived via immunoSEQ multiplex PCR, lists solely in-frame clones and lacks some. For V, J and clone size, that table is used; D and trimming come from the DNA. The data contain 150,000 to 200,000 clones, roughly three quarters of them seen just once; the ten biggest clones take up about 15%. This CDR3 has 14 amino acids. Germline lookup yields CDR1 SGHDT and CDR2 YYEEEE. Germline trimming cut 4 bases from V and 2 bases from J; bases unmatched to any gene: 6. Recruits, aged about 18 to 89 years, lived in under 25 US areas. Clinical histories supplied by participants themselves formed the basis of cohort assignment.

J is TRBJ2-7 and V is TRBV5-6, with TRBD1 identical over 7 bases. Sample: PBMCs or T cells enriched from blood (not recorded which). The sequence came from a woman aged 45-65 years with acute COVID-19. CDR3 residues: CASSRQGLAYEQYV. In nucleotides, the CDR3 is TGTGCCAGCAGCCGACAGGGTTTGGCCTACGAGCAGTACGTC.